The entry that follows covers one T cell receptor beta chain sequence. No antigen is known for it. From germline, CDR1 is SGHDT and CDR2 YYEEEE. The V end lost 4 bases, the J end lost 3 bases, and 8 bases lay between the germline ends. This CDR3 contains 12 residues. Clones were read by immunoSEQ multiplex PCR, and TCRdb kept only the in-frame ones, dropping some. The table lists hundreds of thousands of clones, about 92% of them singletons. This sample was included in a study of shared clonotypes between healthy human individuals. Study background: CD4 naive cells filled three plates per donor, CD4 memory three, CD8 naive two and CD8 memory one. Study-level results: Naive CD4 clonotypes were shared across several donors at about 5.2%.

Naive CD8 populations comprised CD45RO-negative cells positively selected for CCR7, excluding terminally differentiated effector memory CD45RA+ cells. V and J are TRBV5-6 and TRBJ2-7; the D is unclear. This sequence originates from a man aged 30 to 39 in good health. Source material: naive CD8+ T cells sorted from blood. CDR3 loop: CASSVDNYEQYF. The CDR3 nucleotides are TGTGCCAGCAGCGTTGACAACTACGAGCAGTACTTC.